The 26 T cell receptor beta chains listed next were all sequenced from one sample in a study of patients and donors after allogeneic stem cell transplantation. Via MiXCR, TCRdb re-called the RT-PCR reads, giving one row per CDR3 protein. The data hold 800,000 to 1,000,000 distinct CDR3 sequences, with around 17% observed a single time. Sequencing was carried out using blood, either unsorted or a sorted T cell fraction (not recorded which). These receptors came from a human donor who was either an allogeneic HSCT recipient or a stem cell or donor lymphocyte infusion donor (not recorded which). It is not recorded whose cells these are; they may come from a transplant donor.

V and J are TRBV19 and TRBJ2-7, with no clear D. The CDR3 spans 14 residues. Germline CDR1 reads LNHDA; CDR2 reads SQIVND (reference sequence). Trimming took 5 bases from V and 0 from J, leaving 11 bases between them. The CDR3 bases are TGTGCCAGTAGTTCGAAGCGTCACTCCTACGAGCAGTACTTC. It codes for CASSSKRHSYEQYF.

The gene calls are TRBV5-1 and TRBJ2-1, with 9 bases that match TRBD1. CDR1 and CDR2 (germline): SGHRS, YFSETQ. V trimming: 4 bases; J trimming: 0 bases; junction bases outside the gene matches: 2. The CDR3 contains 15 residues. For the CDR3, the DNA is TGCGCCAGCAGCCCACAGGGGGCCTCCTACAATGAGCAGTTCTTC. It encodes CASSPQGASYNEQFF. Variable domain in full (rest from reference TRBV5-1 and TRBJ2-1): KAGVTQTPRYLIKTRGQQVTLSCSPISGHRSVSWYQQTPGQGLQFLFEYFSETQRNKGNFPGRFSGRQFSNSRSEMNVSTLELGDSALYLCASSPQGASYNEQFFGPGTRLTVL.

This clonotype appeared a few times. J is TRBJ1-2 and V is TRBV3-1, with 7 nucleotides matching TRBD1. The CDR3 runs 14 residues. V lost 2 bases and J lost 2; bases outside the gene matches: 2. Germline CDR1 and CDR2: LGHDT and YNNKEL (reference sequence). CDR3 DNA sequence: TGTGCCAGCAGCCAACCGGGACAGAACTATGGCTACACCTTC. It is translated as CASSQPGQNYGYTF.

This clonotype was detected only a few times. The chain combines TRBV20-1 with TRBJ2-1; D could derive from TRBD1 or TRBD2 (5 bases each). Trimming took off 6 bases at V and 3 bases at J, with 18 bases between the two ends. The CDR3 consists of 15 residues. Germline V gene data show CDR1 as DFQATT and CDR2 as SNEGSKA (reference sequence). The CDR3 DNA reads as TGCAGTGCAAGCACGTCGGGGCGACTCTACAATGAGCAGTTCTTC. Residues: CSASTSGRLYNEQFF.

The chain is built from TRBV2 and TRBJ2-2; 8 bases map to TRBD1. The V and J ends lost 8 bases and 1 base, in that order; junction bases with no gene match: 9. The CDR3 extends over 16 amino acids. Per the germline V gene, CDR1 is SNHLY and CDR2 is FYNNEI. The CDR3 reads CASSLAGTGNTGELFF. The CDR3 DNA sequence: TGTGCCAGCTCTTTGGCGGGGACAGGGAACACCGGGGAGCTGTTTTTT.

The genes are TRBV9 and TRBJ2-3; 10 bases agree with TRBD2. Germline V lookup: CDR1 SGDLS, CDR2 YYNGEE. Germline trimming cut 0 bases from V and 6 bases from J; bases unmatched to any gene: 7. The CDR3 is made up of 16 amino acids. The CDR3, as DNA: TGTGCCAGCAGCGTAGAAGCGGGAGGGAGGGTGGATACGCAGTATTTT. This encodes CASSVEAGGRVDTQYF.

This chain connects TRBV6-2 or TRBV6-3 to TRBJ1-1; 7 nucleotides align to TRBD1. The CDR3 totals 16 residues. The ends lost 4 bases at V and 1 base at J; junction bases unmatched: 9. Germline lookup yields CDR1 MNHEY and CDR2 SVGEGT. CDR3 nucleotide sequence: TGTGCCAGCAGTTCCCGACAGGGCTATTCGAACACTGAAGCTTTCTTT. Its protein product is CASSSRQGYSNTEAFF.

This sequence joins TRBV6-5 and TRBJ1-4, with unresolved D. Germline V gives CDR1 MNHEY, CDR2 SVGAGI. The CDR3 extends over 15 amino acids. Trimming pared 2 bases from V and 7 bases from J, leaving 14 bases between. The CDR3 DNA reads TGTGCCAGCAGTTACGGTCAGGCTGTACGTGAAAAACTGTTTTTT. Translating it yields CASSYGQAVREKLFF.

This chain uses TRBV3-1 with TRBJ1-2; 10 bases align to TRBD1. Per germline, CDR1 LGHDT and CDR2 YNNKEL (reference sequence). The CDR3 totals 16 residues. Trimming cost V 4 bases and J 4 bases; bases outside gene matches: 9. The CDR3 sequence: CASSPRTGGGLYGYTF. DNA of the CDR3: TGTGCCAGCAGCCCCAGGACAGGGGGAGGGCTCTATGGCTACACCTTC.

This clonotype has a handful of counts. One base away lies a much larger clone, so this may be a sequencing read error. The genes are TRBV7-2 and TRBJ2-7; TRBD2 might be the D (6 bases). The V and J ends lost 5 bases and 1 base respectively, with 9 bases between them. In germline, CDR1 is SGHTA, CDR2 FQGNSA. The CDR3 spans 13 residues. This chain's CDR3 is CASSRDWSYEQYF. As DNA, the CDR3 is TGTGCCAGCAGCCGGGACTGGTCCTACGAGCAGTACTTC.

This clonotype was recorded a few times. The chain carries TRBV15 and TRBJ2-1; TRBD2 matches 8 bases. The CDR3 is 16 residues long. Trimming removed 3 bases from V and 8 bases from J; junction bases left unmatched: 12. CDR1 is LNHNV and CDR2 is YYDKDF in the germline V gene (reference sequence). In nucleotides, the CDR3 is TGTGCCACCAGCAGGGGAACGGGACTAGATGACTATGAGCAGTTCTTC. Translated, it gives CATSRGTGLDDYEQFF. The variable domain in full, completed from reference TRBV15 and TRBJ2-1, reads DAMVIQNPRYQVTQFGKPVTLSCSQTLNHNVMYWYQQKSSQAPKLLFHYYDKDFNNEADTPDNFQSRRPNTSFCFLDIRSPGLGDTAMYLCATSRGTGLDDYEQFFGPGTRLTVL.

The rearrangement links TRBV12-3 or TRBV12-4 to TRBJ2-5; TRBD2 matches 8 bases. The ends lost 5 bases at V and 6 bases at J; junction bases unmatched: 5. The CDR3 is made up of 13 amino acids. The CDR3: CASSQAGVKTQYF. CDR3 DNA: TGTGCCAGCAGTCAAGCGGGGGTAAAGACCCAGTACTTC.

The genes are TRBV12-3 or TRBV12-4 and TRBJ2-3; possibly TRBD1 or TRBD2 for D (5 bases each). The CDR3 is 17 amino acids. V lost 4 bases, J lost 2 bases, and 19 bases lay in between. This CDR3 reads CASSSEGPLGPTDTQYF. The CDR3 DNA follows: TGTGCCAGCAGTTCCGAGGGCCCCTTGGGGCCCACAGATACGCAGTATTTT.

The rearrangement joins TRBV10-3 to TRBJ2-5, with TRBD2 identical over 12 bases. V dropped 2 bases and J dropped 1; count of bases not matched to a gene: 5. The CDR3 has 17 amino acids. Germline V lookup: CDR1 ENHRY, CDR2 SYGVKD. The chain's CDR3 is CAISELAGGGIQETQYF. CDR3 coding DNA: TGTGCCATCAGTGAGCTAGCGGGAGGGGGAATCCAAGAGACCCAGTACTTC.

The chain combines TRBV15 with TRBJ2-1; D is undetermined. Between the trimmed V and J ends, which lost 1 base and 9 bases, there was a span of 19 bases. This CDR3 has 16 amino acids. The V gene's germline CDR1 is LNHNV and CDR2 YYDKDF (reference sequence). The CDR3 region is CATSRVAQYPISEQFF. CDR3 DNA: TGTGCCACCAGCAGAGTAGCCCAGTACCCGATAAGTGAGCAGTTCTTC. Combining the CDR3 with reference TRBV15 and TRBJ2-1 gives the whole variable domain DAMVIQNPRYQVTQFGKPVTLSCSQTLNHNVMYWYQQKSSQAPKLLFHYYDKDFNNEADTPDNFQSRRPNTSFCFLDIRSPGLGDTAMYLCATSRVAQYPISEQFFGPGTRLTVL.

The chain recombines TRBV9 with TRBJ2-3; no clear D gene. Trimming removed 4 bases from V and 5 bases from J, with 11 bases in between. This CDR3 region has 13 residues. Germline V gene data show CDR1 as SGDLS and CDR2 as YYNGEE. The CDR3 nucleotides are TGTGCCAGCAGCTTGGTCTGGGGAGATACGCAGTATTTT. Residues: CASSLVWGDTQYF.

This clonotype occurred once. The chain recombines TRBV19 with TRBJ1-1; D is undetermined. This CDR3 contains 15 residues. Trimming took off 3 bases at V and 0 bases at J, with 11 bases between the two ends. The germline V gene encodes CDR1 LNHDA and CDR2 SQIVND (reference sequence). CDR3 sequence: CASSILGDVNTEAFF. CDR3 bases: TGTGCCAGTAGTATTCTTGGAGACGTGAACACTGAAGCTTTCTTT.

The table lists this clonotype with a few counts. The chain has TRBV4-2 and TRBJ2-1; perhaps TRBD1 as D (6 bases). Trimming took 1 base from V and 1 from J, leaving 8 bases between them. Per the germline V gene, CDR1 is LGHNA and CDR2 is YNFKEQ. This CDR3 comprises 15 residues. This CDR3 is CASSQARGSYNEQFF. CDR3 bases: TGTGCCAGCAGCCAAGCTAGGGGGTCCTACAATGAGCAGTTCTTC.

The rearrangement links TRBV5-1 to TRBJ2-1, with 11 bases fitting TRBD2. CDR1 and CDR2 (germline): SGHRS, YFSETQ. There are 16 residues in the CDR3. The J segment lost 5 bases and the V segment lost 3 bases, leaving 7 bases of the junction unmatched. The CDR3 DNA sequence: TGCGCCAGCAGCTGGACGGGACTAGCGGTAAACAATGAGCAGTTCTTC. It encodes CASSWTGLAVNNEQFF. Using reference TRBV5-1 and TRBJ2-1 for the parts outside the CDR3, the full variable domain is KAGVTQTPRYLIKTRGQQVTLSCSPISGHRSVSWYQQTPGQGLQFLFEYFSETQRNKGNFPGRFSGRQFSNSRSEMNVSTLELGDSALYLCASSWTGLAVNNEQFFGPGTRLTVL.

The genes are TRBV5-1 and TRBJ2-1; D remains ambiguous. This CDR3 comprises 13 residues. The germline V and J ends were trimmed by 5 bases and 5 bases, with 11 bases remaining between them. Germline CDR1 is SGHRS and CDR2 is YFSETQ. The CDR3 coding sequence is TGCGCCAGCAGTGAGCAGCCCCACAATGAGCAGTTCTTC. This translates into CASSEQPHNEQFF.

This clonotype was observed at least ten times. The chain links TRBV2 to TRBJ1-1; D gene ambiguous. Germline values: CDR1 SNHLY, CDR2 FYNNEI. This CDR3 contains 12 residues. Trimming removed 4 bases from V and 1 base from J, with 4 bases in between. CDR3 nucleotide sequence: TGTGCCAGCAGTGTAAGGAACACTGAAGCTTTCTTT. Encoded protein: CASSVRNTEAFF.

The genes are TRBV12-3 or TRBV12-4 and TRBJ1-4; unclear D gene. The length of the CDR3 is 12 residues. V shed 5 bases and J shed 12 bases, with 13 bases lying between them. CDR3 region: CASSPSYGELFF. For the CDR3, the DNA is TGTGCCAGCAGTCCATCGTACGGGGAACTGTTTTTT.

V usage is TRBV28 and J usage is TRBJ2-5, with no clear D. The CDR3 has 15 residues. Germline CDR1 and CDR2: MDHEN and SYDVKM. V lost 6 bases and J lost 5, with 19 bases in between. In nucleotides, the CDR3 is TGTGCCAGCAGCCCCAGGATTAGGAAAAACGAGACCCAGTACTTC. Protein: CASSPRIRKNETQYF.

In regard to this clonotype: One end of the junction does not line up with germline, which may come from a read error. The chain employs TRBV24-1 and TRBJ2-7; TRBD1 matches at 9 bases. This CDR3 is 15 amino acids long. Germline-derived CDR1 and CDR2 are KGHDR and SFDVKD. CDR3: CATSERTGDPNEQCF. The CDR3 nucleotides are TGTGCCACCAGTGAACGGACAGGGGACCCCAACGAGCAGTGCTTC.

The chain has TRBV7-3 and TRBJ2-5; D might be TRBD2 (5 bases). The germline CDR1 and CDR2 sequences are SGHTA and FQGTGA. The V gene lost 5 bases and the J gene lost 9 bases, with 19 bases spanning the gap. This CDR3 is 14 amino acids long. DNA of the CDR3: TGTGCCAGCAGCCCCAAGCCTAGCCAGGCGGCCCAGTACTTC. Translating it yields CASSPKPSQAAQYF.

The table lists this clonotype with many counts. This sequence joins TRBV5-1 and TRBJ2-3; the match to TRBD2 covers 10 bases. V trimming: 4 bases; J trimming: 0 bases; junction bases outside the gene matches: 5. The CDR3 has 16 residues. The germline gives CDR1 SGHRS, CDR2 YFSETQ. The CDR3 is CASSQRTSGSTDTQYF. The DNA for the CDR3 is TGCGCCAGCAGCCAAAGGACTAGCGGAAGCACAGATACGCAGTATTTT. Full variable domain (outside the CDR3, taken from reference TRBV5-1 and TRBJ2-3): KAGVTQTPRYLIKTRGQQVTLSCSPISGHRSVSWYQQTPGQGLQFLFEYFSETQRNKGNFPGRFSGRQFSNSRSEMNVSTLELGDSALYLCASSQRTSGSTDTQYFGPGTRLTVL.